Shown below are 19 T cell receptor beta chains from a single sample sequenced in a study of blood T cell repertoires in COVID-19. TCRdb's table, derived via immunoSEQ multiplex PCR, lists solely in-frame clones and lacks some. This table has roughly 360,000 clones, around four fifths appearing once. The sequencing input was PBMCs or T cells enriched from blood (not recorded which). The receptors were gathered from a woman aged 45-60 years who had recovered from COVID-19.

The J gene is TRBJ1-1, the V gene TRBV30, with 7 bases fitting TRBD1. The germline CDR1 and CDR2 sequences are GTSNPN and SVGIG (reference sequence). The ends lost 0 bases at V and 5 bases at J; junction bases unmatched: 6. The CDR3 is 14 residues long. CDR3 region: CAWSVWRGHTEAFF. The CDR3 nucleotides read TGTGCCTGGAGTGTTTGGAGGGGGCATACTGAAGCTTTCTTT. Variable domain in full (rest from reference TRBV30 and TRBJ1-1): SQTIHQWPATLVQPVGSPLSLECTVEGTSNPNLYWYRQAAGRGLQLLFYSVGIGQISSEVPQNLSASRPQDRQFILSSKKLLLSDSGFYLCAWSVWRGHTEAFFGQGTRLTVV.

The table lists this clone with a few counts. The chain uses TRBV30 and TRBJ1-2, with D unresolved. Germline V gives CDR1 GTSNPN, CDR2 SVGIG (reference sequence). The CDR3 loop spans 12 amino acids. V lost 2 bases and J 7 bases, leaving 11 bases between the germline ends. CDR3 sequence (DNA): TGTGCCTGGAGTTTCGAGGGAGGTGGCTACACCTTC. This translates into CAWSFEGGGYTF. The whole variable domain, filled in from reference TRBV30 and TRBJ1-2, reads SQTIHQWPATLVQPVGSPLSLECTVEGTSNPNLYWYRQAAGRGLQLLFYSVGIGQISSEVPQNLSASRPQDRQFILSSKKLLLSDSGFYLCAWSFEGGGYTFGSGTRLTVV.

V usage is TRBV24-1 and J usage is TRBJ2-2; D possibly corresponds to TRBD2 (6 bases). Trimming removed 1 base at V and 0 bases at J, with 14 bases between. Germline CDR1 KGHDR, CDR2 SFDVKD. CDR3 size: 18 residues. The CDR3 here is CATSDFSGRGTNTGELFF. The DNA for the CDR3 is TGTGCCACCAGTGATTTCTCAGGACGGGGGACGAACACCGGGGAGCTGTTTTTT.

As for this clone: The same CDR3 also results from other DNA sequences found in this sample. This sequence joins TRBV27 and TRBJ1-5; no firm D call. The CDR3 contains 14 residues. Looked up from germline, CDR1 is MNHEY and CDR2 is SMNVEV (reference sequence). With 6 bases removed from V and 4 bases from J, the gap between germline ends came to 13 bases. CDR3 amino acids: CASSLRVGNQPQHF. CDR3 coding DNA: TGTGCCAGCAGCCTGCGGGTCGGTAATCAGCCCCAGCATTTT.

The chain recombines TRBV4-3 with TRBJ1-2; 11 bases are a match to TRBD1. V lost 7 bases, J lost 2 bases, and 3 bases stayed unmatched. This CDR3 has 14 amino acids. Germline V gene lookup returns CDR1 LGHNA and CDR2 YSLEER. The CDR3 protein is CASNGDRGNYGYTF. The CDR3 DNA reads as TGCGCCAGCAATGGGGACAGGGGGAACTATGGCTACACCTTC.

The chain carries TRBV5-8 and TRBJ1-5; D gene uncertain. V was pared by 1 base and J by 2 bases, with 16 bases between. Germline loops: CDR1 SGHTS, CDR2 YDEGEE. The CDR3 has 17 residues. Here the CDR3 DNA reads TGTGCCAGCAGCTTGTTATTGGGAGTAAGGGGCAATCAGCCCCAGCATTTT. Translation gives CASSLLLGVRGNQPQHF.

The genes are TRBV28 and TRBJ1-3; tentative D call: TRBD1 (5 bases). Trimming shortened V by 8 bases and J by 0 bases, and 20 bases separated the two germline ends. The length of the CDR3 is 17 residues. From germline, CDR1 is MDHEN and CDR2 SYDVKM. The CDR3, as DNA: TGTGCCAGCTCATATCTCGGTCTGACAGACTCTGGAAACACCATATATTTT. This sequence encodes CASSYLGLTDSGNTIYF.

This sequence joins TRBV5-1 and TRBJ1-4; TRBD1 matches 10 bases. The CDR3 covers 18 residues. Looked up from germline, CDR1 is SGHRS and CDR2 is YFSETQ. With 0 bases clipped from V and 8 bases from J, the junction kept 13 bases outside the gene matches. Here the CDR3 DNA reads TGCGCCAGCAGCTTGGGGCCAATCGACAGGGGGCAAGGAGAAAAACTGTTTTTT. This translates into CASSLGPIDRGQGEKLFF.

The chain is built from TRBV19 and TRBJ2-3; 7 nucleotides agree with TRBD1. This CDR3 comprises 13 residues. The germline CDR1 and CDR2 sequences are LNHDA and SQIVND (reference sequence). V was pared by 8 bases and J by 3 bases, with 5 bases of the junction left unmatched. The DNA for the CDR3 is TGTGCCAGTCAGAGCAGGGGGACAGATACGCAGTATTTT. It translates to CASQSRGTDTQYF.

V usage is TRBV10-1 and J usage is TRBJ2-7; D is undetermined. The V gene's germline CDR1 is WNHNN and CDR2 SYGVQD (reference sequence). Deletions cut 0 bases from V and 3 bases from J, with 15 bases between. This CDR3 has 16 amino acids. The CDR3 DNA follows: TGCGCCAGCAGTGAGTCTGGGCAGAAATACCTCTACGAGCAGTACTTC. Translation gives CASSESGQKYLYEQYF.

The genes are TRBV6-5 and TRBJ2-3; a possible D gene is TRBD1 (5 bases). Germline CDR1 and CDR2: MNHEY and SVGAGI. The CDR3 contains 15 residues. V was shortened by 6 bases and J by 0 bases, with 13 bases between the two germline ends. CDR3 residues: CASSPGGASTDTQYF. CDR3 bases: TGTGCCAGCAGCCCGGGTGGGGCCAGCACAGATACGCAGTATTTT.

Written as DNA, the CDR3 is TGTGCCTGGAGTGTAGGAGGGGGGGCTGACACGCAGTATTTT. This sequence encodes CAWSVGGGADTQYF. The chain employs TRBV30 and TRBJ2-3; tentatively, D is TRBD2 (7 bases). This CDR3 comprises 14 residues. Germline CDR1 GTSNPN, CDR2 SVGIG (reference sequence). V lost 0 bases and J 9 bases, leaving 16 bases between the germline ends.

The chain couples TRBV18 to TRBJ1-4; 10 bases agree with TRBD1. CDR3 length: 16 residues. The V and J ends lost 6 bases and 8 bases, in that order; junction bases with no gene match: 12. The germline gives CDR1 KGHSH, CDR2 LQKENI. The CDR3: CASSRNPGQGTEKLFF. The CDR3 DNA reads as TGTGCCAGCTCGCGGAACCCGGGACAGGGGACCGAAAAACTGTTTTTT.

V gene TRBV13 combines with J gene TRBJ1-1; D is possibly TRBD1 (5 bases). V was cut by 2 bases and J by 6 bases, with 7 bases left in between. CDR1 and CDR2 (germline): PRHDT, FYEKMQ (reference sequence). CDR3 length: 12 residues. CDR3 in amino acids: CASSLRQSEAFF. For the CDR3, the DNA is TGTGCCAGCAGCTTAAGACAGTCTGAAGCTTTCTTT.

The rearrangement links TRBV5-5 to TRBJ1-6; 8 bases are shared with TRBD1. Germline values: CDR1 SGHKS, CDR2 YYEKEE (reference sequence). The CDR3 has 15 residues. Trimming at V came to 4 bases and at J to 11 bases, leaving 11 bases not matched to a gene. DNA for the CDR3: TGTGCCAGCAGCCAACCCGGACAGGGTCGGCCACCCCTCCACTTT. Protein: CASSQPGQGRPPLHF. The entire variable domain, with the rest obtained from reference TRBV5-5 and TRBJ1-6, is as follows: DAGVTQSPTHLIKTRGQQVTLRCSPISGHKSVSWYQQVLGQGPQFIFQYYEKEERGRGNFPDRFSARQFPNYSSELNVNALLLGDSALYLCASSQPGQGRPPLHFGNGTRLTVT.

This chain uses TRBV5-4 with TRBJ2-7, with D perhaps matching TRBD1 (6 bases). V lost 4 bases and J lost 0, with 14 bases in between. The CDR3 sequence is 15 residues long. Germline-derived CDR1 and CDR2 are SGHNT and YYREEE (reference sequence). In nucleotides, the CDR3 is TGTGCCAGCAGCCCGGGTGGACAGAGCTCCTACGAGCAGTACTTC. Translated: CASSPGGQSSYEQYF.

This clone was counted between two and nine times. The chain combines TRBV2 with TRBJ2-7; D gene ambiguous. Trimming left V 10 bases short and J 2 bases short, with 12 bases between. The length of the CDR3 is 12 residues. Germline CDR1 reads SNHLY; CDR2 reads FYNNEI. In DNA, the CDR3 is TGTGCCACCGGAGCCTGGGCCTACGAGCAGTACTTC. It translates to CATGAWAYEQYF. Filled out from reference TRBV2 and TRBJ2-7, the complete variable domain reads EPEVTQTPSHQVTQMGQEVILRCVPISNHLYFYWYRQILGQKVEFLVSFYNNEISEKSEIFDDQFSVERPDGSNFTLKIRSTKLEDSAMYFCATGAWAYEQYFGPGTRLTVT.

Turning to this clone: This same CDR3 is encoded by further DNA sequences in the sample. This chain connects TRBV6-5 to TRBJ1-3; TRBD1 agrees at 9 bases. The germline CDR1 and CDR2 sequences are MNHEY and SVGAGI. The V and J ends lost 3 bases and 4 bases, in that order; junction bases with no gene match: 4. This CDR3 contains 15 residues. CDR3 residues: CASSYGTGTGNTIYF. CDR3 nucleotides: TGTGCCAGCAGTTATGGGACAGGGACAGGAAACACCATATATTTT.

The chain employs TRBV11-3 and TRBJ1-6, with 9 bases fitting TRBD1. V lost 0 bases, J lost 8 bases, and 2 bases stayed unmatched. CDR3 length equals 15 residues. CDR1 and CDR2 from the germline V gene are SGHNT and YENEEA. The CDR3 here is CASSLETGGDSPLHF. The DNA for the CDR3 is TGTGCCAGCAGCTTAGAAACAGGGGGCGATTCACCCCTCCACTTT.